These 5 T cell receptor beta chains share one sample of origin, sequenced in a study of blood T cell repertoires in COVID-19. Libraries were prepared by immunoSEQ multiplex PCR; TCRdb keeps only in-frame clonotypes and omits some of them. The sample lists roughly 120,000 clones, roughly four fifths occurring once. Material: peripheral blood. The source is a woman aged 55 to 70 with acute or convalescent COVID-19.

The CDR3 sequence is CSARERRAQYF. The CDR3 nucleotides read TGCAGTGCTAGAGAACGGAGGGCCCAGTACTTC. V and J are TRBV20-1 and TRBJ2-5; tentatively, D is TRBD2 (6 bases). CDR3 length: 11 amino acids. The germline V and J ends were trimmed by 0 bases and 9 bases, with 8 bases remaining between them. The germline CDR1 and CDR2 sequences are DFQATT and SNEGSKA (reference sequence).

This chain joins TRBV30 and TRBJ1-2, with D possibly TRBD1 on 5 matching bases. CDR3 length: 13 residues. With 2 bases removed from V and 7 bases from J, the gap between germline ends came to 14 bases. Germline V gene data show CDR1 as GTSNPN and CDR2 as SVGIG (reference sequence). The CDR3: CAWSREGLSGYTF. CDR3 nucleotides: TGTGCCTGGAGTAGGGAGGGACTCAGTGGCTACACCTTC.

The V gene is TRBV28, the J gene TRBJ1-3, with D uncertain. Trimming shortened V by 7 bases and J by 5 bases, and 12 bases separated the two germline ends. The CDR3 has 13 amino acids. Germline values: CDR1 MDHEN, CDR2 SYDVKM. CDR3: CASIQTSRNTIYF. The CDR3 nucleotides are TGTGCCAGCATCCAGACTTCGAGAAACACCATATATTTT.

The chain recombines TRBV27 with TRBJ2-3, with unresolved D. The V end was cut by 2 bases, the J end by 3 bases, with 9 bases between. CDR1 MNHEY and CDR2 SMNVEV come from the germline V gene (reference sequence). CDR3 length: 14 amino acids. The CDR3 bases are TGTGCCAGCAGTTTAGGCAGTTTGACAGATACGCAGTATTTT. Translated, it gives CASSLGSLTDTQYF.

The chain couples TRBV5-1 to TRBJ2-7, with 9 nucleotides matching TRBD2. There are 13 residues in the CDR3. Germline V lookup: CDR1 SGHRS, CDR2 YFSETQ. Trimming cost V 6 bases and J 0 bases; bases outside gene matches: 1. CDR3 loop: CASKGLASYEQYF. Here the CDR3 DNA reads TGCGCCAGCAAGGGACTAGCCTCCTACGAGCAGTACTTC. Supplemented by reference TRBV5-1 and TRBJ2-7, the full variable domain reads KAGVTQTPRYLIKTRGQQVTLSCSPISGHRSVSWYQQTPGQGLQFLFEYFSETQRNKGNFPGRFSGRQFSNSRSEMNVSTLELGDSALYLCASKGLASYEQYFGPGTRLTVT.